These 28 T cell receptor beta chains originate from one sample sequenced in a study of blood T cells in healthy people across ages (dated by TCRdb to 2014 to 2015). The library was obtained by 5' RACE. A second PCR of about 6 to 11 cycles was run with a J-beta primer mix and a sample-barcoded 5' primer. Using fastp trimming at Q25 and MiXCR clonotype assembly, TCRdb reanalyzed the public sequencing data and kept in-frame beta chains. Every distinct CDR3 protein forms one entry, paired with its most common genes and DNA. This sample comprises roughly 1.9 million distinct CDR3 sequences, about two fifths of them detected only once. The leading ten clones occupy 20% to 25% of the sample. The sample comprised blood. The receptors here all came from a human donor in good health.

The chain uses TRBV7-8 and TRBJ2-3; the match to TRBD1 covers 7 bases. V gave up 1 base and J gave up 2 bases; unmatched junction bases: 3. Germline V gives CDR1 SGHVS, CDR2 FQNEAQ. The CDR3 covers 15 residues. As DNA, the CDR3 is TGTGCCAGCAGCTTAGGGGACAGATACACAGATACGCAGTATTTT. Its protein product is CASSLGDRYTDTQYF.

This clonotype occurred a few times. The chain has TRBV4-3 and TRBJ2-7, with 8 bases identical to TRBD1. The J call may be faulty, since TRBJ2-5 better matches the DNA end. CDR1 is LGHNA and CDR2 is YSLEER in the germline V gene. This CDR3 region has 14 residues. The CDR3 is CASSQGQGWETQYF. In DNA, the CDR3 is TGCGCCAGCAGCCAAGGACAGGGGTGGGAGACCCAGTACTTC.

This sequence joins TRBV12-3 or TRBV12-4 and TRBJ2-7, with D maybe TRBD2 (6 bases). V lost 2 bases and J 3 bases, leaving 17 bases between the germline ends. This CDR3 spans 16 amino acids. In nucleotides, the CDR3 is TGTGCCAGCAGTTTAACTTTCGGAGGGGCCCTCTACGAGCAGTACTTC. Its protein is CASSLTFGGALYEQYF.

The chain has TRBV20-1 and TRBJ2-4, with 8 bases fitting TRBD1. The tail of the sequence fits TRBJ2-7 better, so the J call may be wrong. CDR3 size: 15 residues. Per the germline V gene, CDR1 is DFQATT and CDR2 is SNEGSKA (reference sequence). The CDR3, as DNA: TGCAGTGCTAGCTCCCTCACAGGGGGAAACGACGAGCAGTACTTC. This translates into CSASSLTGGNDEQYF.

This clonotype was counted a few times. The chain employs TRBV7-6 and TRBJ1-5; D is undetermined. Trimming shortened V by 5 bases and J by 4 bases, and 9 bases separated the two germline ends. CDR1 and CDR2 (germline): SGHVS, FNYEAQ. CDR3 length: 13 residues. DNA of the CDR3: TGTGCCAGCAGCCTCACCTTTAATCAGCCCCAGCATTTT. As protein: CASSLTFNQPQHF.

J is TRBJ2-2 and V is TRBV2; 10 bases are shared with TRBD1. CDR3 length equals 14 residues. Germline V gene data show CDR1 as SNHLY and CDR2 as FYNNEI. V was pared by 8 bases and J by 1 base, with 1 base of the junction left unmatched. CDR3 nucleotides: TGTGCCAGCGACAGGGGGCGGAACACCGGGGAGCTGTTTTTT. Protein: CASDRGRNTGELFF.

V gene TRBV7-2 combines with J gene TRBJ2-3; the D gene is possibly TRBD2 (5 bases). Trimming cost V 5 bases and J 4 bases, with 16 bases left between them. Germline V gene data show CDR1 as SGHTA and CDR2 as FQGNSA. CDR3 length: 15 residues. Here the CDR3 reads CASSPQGGSADTQYF. The CDR3 DNA reads TGTGCCAGCAGCCCGCAAGGCGGGTCGGCAGATACGCAGTATTTT.

The sample holds a few counts of this clonotype. CDR3 in DNA: TGCAGTGCTAGGACGACTAGGGCAGATACGCAGTATTTT. Its protein is CSARTTRADTQYF. The chain links TRBV20-1 to TRBJ2-3; tentatively, D is TRBD2 (6 bases). Germline V gives CDR1 DFQATT, CDR2 SNEGSKA (reference sequence). The CDR3 is 13 amino acids. Trimming stripped 3 bases from V and 4 bases from J, with 11 bases between.

On this clonotype: The conserved phenylalanine or tryptophan normally closing the CDR3 is absent here, so this likely arose from a read error. The rearrangement joins TRBV12-3 or TRBV12-4 to TRBJ2-3, with 11 bases lining up with TRBD2. The V and J ends lost 9 bases and 1 base, in that order; junction bases with no gene match: 6. There are 15 residues in the CDR3. The CDR3 loop is CASRSSGGRTDTQYC. The CDR3 DNA follows: TGTGCCAGTCGTTCTAGCGGGGGGCGCACAGATACGCAGTATTGT.

The chain combines TRBV6-2 or TRBV6-3 with TRBJ2-1; TRBD2 matches at 7 bases. The CDR3 is made up of 14 amino acids. J lost 5 bases, V lost 7 bases, and 8 bases had no gene match. CDR1 MNHEY and CDR2 SVGEGT come from the germline V gene. This chain's CDR3 is CASNEAGRHNEQFF. For the CDR3, the DNA is TGTGCCAGCAACGAAGCGGGGAGGCACAATGAGCAGTTCTTC.

This clonotype was counted only a few times. V and J are TRBV10-3 and TRBJ1-2; D may be TRBD1 (5 bases). V was trimmed by 6 bases and J by 2 bases, leaving 16 bases between them. This CDR3 is built from 15 residues. Germline lookup yields CDR1 ENHRY and CDR2 SYGVKD. CDR3 in amino acids: CAISPTENRNYGYTF. DNA for the CDR3: TGTGCCATCAGCCCGACAGAGAACCGAAACTATGGCTACACCTTC.

This chain links TRBV6-2 or TRBV6-3 with TRBJ1-5, with a weak D call TRBD1 (6 bases). The CDR3 has 15 residues. Trimming removed 6 bases from V and 3 bases from J, with 15 bases in between. Looked up from germline, CDR1 is MNHEY and CDR2 is SVGEGT. CDR3 residues: CASRRDNRNNQPQHF. In DNA form, the CDR3 reads TGTGCCAGCAGACGGGACAACCGGAACAATCAGCCCCAGCATTTT.

This clonotype was seen a handful of times. The rearrangement joins TRBV20-1 to TRBJ2-7; perhaps D is TRBD1 or TRBD2 (5 bases each). The CDR3 extends over 11 amino acids. Germline loops: CDR1 DFQATT, CDR2 SNEGSKA (reference sequence). V was pared by 0 bases and J by 10 bases, with 10 bases between. The CDR3 is CSARDLRGQYF. CDR3 DNA: TGCAGTGCTAGAGATCTGAGGGGACAGTACTTC.

This clonotype was detected only a few times. The CDR3 here is CASSAGTGSSGANVLTF. The CDR3 DNA reads TGTGCCAGCAGTGCCGGGACAGGGTCGTCTGGGGCCAACGTCCTGACTTTC. The chain has TRBV6-1 and TRBJ2-6; 9 bases are a match to TRBD1. Losses at the gene ends were 4 bases for V and 1 base for J; bases not matched to a gene: 5. Germline lookup yields CDR1 MNHNS and CDR2 SASEGT. This CDR3 has 17 amino acids.

The CDR3 DNA reads as TGCGCCAGCAGTCGGGACAGATATGATGAAAAACTGTTTTTT. As protein: CASSRDRYDEKLFF. The chain links TRBV5-1 to TRBJ1-4; TRBD1 matches at 7 bases. Germline CDR1 is SGHRS and CDR2 is YFSETQ. The ends lost 5 bases at V and 6 bases at J; junction bases unmatched: 7. The CDR3 is made up of 14 amino acids.

This chain links TRBV29-1 with TRBJ2-3, with D maybe TRBD2 (6 bases). V was pared by 7 bases and J by 3 bases, with 14 bases between. Per the germline V gene, CDR1 is SQVTM and CDR2 is ANQGSEA. The CDR3 contains 13 residues. CDR3 protein: CSAGQRVTDTQYF. The CDR3 DNA reads TGCAGCGCCGGTCAGCGGGTGACAGATACGCAGTATTTT.

The V and J genes are TRBV15 and TRBJ2-3; no clear D. Between the trimmed V and J ends, which lost 1 base and 0 bases, there was a span of 8 bases. Per the germline V gene, CDR1 is LNHNV and CDR2 is YYDKDF (reference sequence). The CDR3 is 15 residues long. CDR3 protein: CATSRGTASTDTQYF. For the CDR3, the DNA is TGTGCCACCAGCAGAGGAACAGCTAGCACAGATACGCAGTATTTT.

This clonotype occurred once. The rearrangement joins TRBV20-1 to TRBJ2-3; D is uncertain. The length of the CDR3 is 15 residues. V lost 1 base and J lost 4, with 15 bases in between. The germline V gene has CDR1 DFQATT and CDR2 SNEGSKA (reference sequence). DNA of the CDR3: TGCAGTGCTAGAGGGGGTGGGGTGGGCGCAGATACGCAGTATTTT. Translation gives CSARGGGVGADTQYF.

The table lists this clonotype with a few counts. The chain is built from TRBV6-5 and TRBJ2-7; the D call may be TRBD1 or TRBD2 (5 bases each). V was trimmed by 0 bases and J by 0 bases, leaving 24 bases between them. Per the germline V gene, CDR1 is MNHEY and CDR2 is SVGAGI. This CDR3 comprises 20 residues. CDR3 amino acids: CASSYSNSGMRGRISYEQYF. CDR3 in DNA: TGTGCCAGCAGTTACTCAAACTCGGGGATGAGGGGACGAATCTCCTACGAGCAGTACTTC.

This clonotype came up a few times. V and J are TRBV4-3 and TRBJ2-7; a weak D match, TRBD1 (6 bases). Trimming removed 1 base from V and 5 bases from J, with 18 bases in between. The V gene's germline CDR1 is LGHNA and CDR2 YSLEER. The CDR3 length is 16 residues. The CDR3 reads CASSQGGGYLRNEQYF. As DNA, the CDR3 is TGCGCCAGCAGCCAAGGTGGGGGCTACCTCCGAAACGAGCAGTACTTC.

This chain connects TRBV5-1 to TRBJ1-1; TRBD1 matches at 10 bases. J lost 1 base, V lost 4 bases, and 4 bases had no gene match. The CDR3 is 15 residues long. CDR1 and CDR2 (germline): SGHRS, YFSETQ. As DNA, the CDR3 is TGCGCCAGCAGCGTAGGGACAGGGGAGAACACTGAAGCTTTCTTT. As protein: CASSVGTGENTEAFF.

This clonotype has just a few counts. The genes are TRBV12-3 or TRBV12-4 and TRBJ2-3, with 8 bases matching TRBD1. The J segment lost 0 bases and the V segment lost 6 bases, leaving 5 bases of the junction unmatched. The CDR3 extends over 15 amino acids. For the CDR3, the DNA is TGTGCCAGCAGCACGACAGGGGTTAGCACAGATACGCAGTATTTT. This encodes CASSTTGVSTDTQYF.

This clonotype occurred a few times. The genes are TRBV7-2 and TRBJ2-1, with D tentatively TRBD2 (6 bases). Trimming removed 0 bases from V and 6 bases from J, with 9 bases in between. Germline lookup yields CDR1 SGHTA and CDR2 FQGNSA. The CDR3 is 14 residues long. CDR3 amino acids: CASSLATRVNEQFF. The CDR3 nucleotides read TGTGCCAGCAGCTTAGCGACTAGGGTCAATGAGCAGTTCTTC.

This clonotype was detected a few times. The V call is TRBV12-3 or TRBV12-4, the J call TRBJ1-1, with D possibly TRBD1 on 6 matching bases. V dropped 6 bases and J dropped 2 bases, with 13 bases sitting between them. The CDR3 runs 14 residues. The CDR3, as DNA: TGTGCCAGCAGGAAGAACAGGGACAACACTGAAGCTTTCTTT. This sequence encodes CASRKNRDNTEAFF.

This clonotype was observed a handful of times. J is TRBJ2-5 and V is TRBV6-2 or TRBV6-3, with TRBD1 as a possible D gene (5 bases). The J call may be wrong; the DNA end is better matched by TRBJ2-7. Looked up from germline, CDR1 is MNHEY and CDR2 is SVGEGT. This CDR3 spans 14 amino acids. CDR3 in amino acids: CASSPTGRADEQYF. Here the CDR3 DNA reads TGTGCCAGCAGTCCTACGGGCAGGGCGGACGAGCAGTACTTC.

The chain combines TRBV6-5 with TRBJ1-2; a weak D match, TRBD1 (6 bases). CDR3 length equals 13 residues. Trimming took off 9 bases at V and 4 bases at J, with 15 bases between the two ends. From germline, CDR1 is MNHEY and CDR2 SVGAGI. The CDR3 loop is CASSRGGAYGYTF. CDR3 DNA sequence: TGTGCCAGTTCCAGGGGAGGGGCCTATGGCTACACCTTC.

The genes are TRBV5-1 and TRBJ2-5; the D gene is possibly TRBD2 (5 bases). The CDR3 extends over 13 amino acids. V lost 5 bases to trimming and J lost 3 bases, with 11 bases between them. Per germline, CDR1 SGHRS and CDR2 YFSETQ. CDR3 amino acids: CASSNGIEETQYF. The CDR3 nucleotides are TGCGCCAGCAGTAACGGGATAGAAGAGACCCAGTACTTC.

The chain recombines TRBV6-5 with TRBJ2-1; no firm D call. V lost 5 bases to trimming and J lost 0 bases, with 11 bases between them. CDR1 is MNHEY, CDR2 SVGAGI, per germline. The CDR3 totals 15 residues. The CDR3 DNA follows: TGTGCCAGCAGTGCATGCAGTAGCTCCTACAATGAGCAGTTCTTC. Its protein is CASSACSSSYNEQFF.